The clone carrying this TCR beta chain was observed a handful of times. Its antigen is unknown. This sample was included in a study of lymphopenia after photon versus proton radiotherapy. TCRdb's table, derived via immunoSEQ multiplex PCR, lists solely in-frame clones and lacks some. The sample contains tens of thousands of clones, over 80% of which appear only once. Study conclusions and caveats: Post-nadir TCR diversity decline inversely tracked overall survival among those who died. Authors raise, but do not show, better survival with proton therapy. After lymphocyte nadir, photon-treated repertoires showed oligoclonal expansion, especially CD8+ Temra.

V lost 3 bases and J lost 6, with 10 bases in between. This CDR3 has 13 amino acids. CDR1 is KGHSH, CDR2 LQKENI, per germline. The rearrangement uses TRBV18 and TRBJ2-3, with D possibly called TRBD1 or TRBD2 (5 bases each). Sample: peripheral blood, taken from a patient treated with proton-based radiotherapy. This clonotype was obtained from a woman aged 60-70 years with cholangiocarcinoma. Some clones in this sample may be carry-over from other donors' samples. CDR3 sequence: CASSPNGADTQYF. The CDR3 DNA reads TGTGCCAGCTCACCGAACGGGGCGGATACGCAGTATTTT.